This TCR beta chain was retrieved from a study of cytomegalovirus exposure and HLA in healthy donors. Findings and limits, study-wide: The study listed about 150 cytomegalovirus-associated TCR beta chains.

The CDR3 length is 13 residues. CDR1 and CDR2 (germline): SGDLS, YYNGEE. Trimming left V 3 bases short and J 6 bases short, with 12 bases between. The assay was immunoSEQ multiplex PCR, and TCRdb's table has in-frame clones only and misses some. The table has under 200,000 clones, 65% to 90% seen once. Details on this clone: Its target is unknown.

This rearrangement joins TRBV9 to TRBJ1-2; D is perhaps TRBD1 (6 bases). The sequencing input was PBMCs. The origin of this receptor is a young woman in good health and CMV-seronegative. CDR3 coding DNA: TGTGCCAGCAGCGCCGGACAGAGCGATGGCTACACCTTC. Protein: CASSAGQSDGYTF.